Sequencing of this T cell receptor beta chain was carried out in a study of regulatory T cells in long-lasting Graves disease. The CDR3 runs to 13 residues. The V gene lost 3 bases and the J gene lost 9 bases, with 12 bases spanning the gap. The germline gives CDR1 WSHSY, CDR2 SAAADI. The time point is: newly diagnosed GD, antithyroid drugs for less than 3 months. After RNA was extracted from PBMCs, the TCR library was made from it. As collected, the peripheral blood samples measured 8 to 9 milliliters each and went into EDTA tubes. CDR3-region Arm-PCR and iRepertoire HTBI primers produced the TCR beta libraries. A single record per CDR3 protein comes from TCRdb applying MiXCR to the multiplex PCR reads. The table has a few hundred thousand distinct CDR3 sequences, around 18% seen once. The data also belong to a second study, concerning T cells in Graves' hyperthyroidism and ophthalmopathy. This second report adds: No ophthalmopathy progression within 18 months constituted stable Graves' hyperthyroidism. Most thyroid-expanded clonotypes above 0.001 were also found in blood.

The specimen was peripheral blood mononuclear cells (PBMCs), collected at new diagnosis, from a patient treated with antithyroid drugs. The rearrangement links TRBV10-2 to TRBJ2-1; D remains ambiguous. The sequence came from a woman aged 30 to 39 with Graves disease. The CDR3 region is CASSDVRRVEQFF. Here the CDR3 DNA reads TGCGCCAGCAGTGATGTAAGAAGGGTTGAGCAGTTCTTC.